Reported below is one TCR beta chain. The antigen remains undetermined. The source of the sample is a study of vaccination effects on CD4 cells after COVID-19. Study details: With around 10 ug/ml peptides and roughly 9.4 IU/ml IL-2, a few million PBMC per well were cultured.

Clones were read by immunoSEQ multiplex PCR, and TCRdb kept only the in-frame ones, dropping some. The sample includes some 50,000 clones, approximately 70% of them seen just once. It was after 10 days of culture that CD4+ T cells were isolated. No vaccinee had earlier SARS-CoV-2 infection, and nucleocapsid antibodies were negative. Trimming removed 3 bases from V and 7 bases from J, with 19 bases in between. CDR3 length: 17 amino acids. CDR1 LGHNA and CDR2 YNFKEQ come from the germline V gene. The study's findings and limits: There were few convalescent patients in the study and no early post-infection timepoints.

The TCR originated in a human donor who received a COVID-19 vaccine. The chain joins TRBV4-2 to TRBJ1-6, with D unresolved. Sequenced material: CD4+ T cells from PBMCs cultured without peptide, taken before COVID-19 vaccination. The CDR3 region has the DNA TGTGCCAGCAGCCAGGGCCAGGCCCGGGAGAGGAATTCACCCCTCCACTTT. Protein product: CASSQGQARERNSPLHF.